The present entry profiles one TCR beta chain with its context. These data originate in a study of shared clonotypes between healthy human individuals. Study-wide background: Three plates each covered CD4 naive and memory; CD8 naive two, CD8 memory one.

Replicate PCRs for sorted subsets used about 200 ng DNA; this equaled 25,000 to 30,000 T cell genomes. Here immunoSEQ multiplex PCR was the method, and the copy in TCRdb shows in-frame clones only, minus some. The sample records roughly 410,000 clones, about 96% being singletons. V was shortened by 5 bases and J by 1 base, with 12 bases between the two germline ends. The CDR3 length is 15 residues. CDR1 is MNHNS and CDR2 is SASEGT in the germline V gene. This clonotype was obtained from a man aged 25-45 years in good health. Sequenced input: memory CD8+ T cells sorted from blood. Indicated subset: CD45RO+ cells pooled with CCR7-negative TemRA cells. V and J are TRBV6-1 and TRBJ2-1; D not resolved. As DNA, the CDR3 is TGTGCCAGCAGTCGATACTGCGAGTCCTACAATGAGCAGTTCTTC. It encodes CASSRYCESYNEQFF.